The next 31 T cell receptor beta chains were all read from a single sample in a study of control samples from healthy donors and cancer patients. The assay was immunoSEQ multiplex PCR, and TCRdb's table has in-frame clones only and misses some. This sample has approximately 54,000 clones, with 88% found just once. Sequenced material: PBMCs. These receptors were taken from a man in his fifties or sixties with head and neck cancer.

The CDR3 spells CASSLTGAGGFSSTDTQYF. As DNA, the CDR3 is TGTGCCAGCAGCTTGACTGGAGCGGGGGGGTTTTCTAGCACAGATACGCAGTATTTT. J is TRBJ2-3 and V is TRBV7-2; 10 bases line up with TRBD2. V was pared by 3 bases and J by 0 bases, with 12 bases of the junction left unmatched. CDR1 SGHTA and CDR2 FQGNSA come from the germline V gene. CDR3 length: 19 amino acids. Together with reference TRBV7-2 and TRBJ2-3, the CDR3 gives the full variable domain: GAGVSQSPSNKVTEKGKDVELRCDPISGHTALYWYRQSLGQGLEFLIYFQGNSAPDKSGLPSDRFSAERTGGSVSTLTIQRTQQEDSAVYLCASSLTGAGGFSSTDTQYFGPGTRLTVL.

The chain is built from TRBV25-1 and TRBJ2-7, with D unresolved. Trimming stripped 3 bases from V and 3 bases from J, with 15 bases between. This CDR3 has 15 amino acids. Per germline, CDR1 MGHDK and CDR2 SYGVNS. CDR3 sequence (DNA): TGTGCCAGCAGTGACGCGTCAGCCAGCTACTACGAGCAGTACTTC. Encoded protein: CASSDASASYYEQYF.

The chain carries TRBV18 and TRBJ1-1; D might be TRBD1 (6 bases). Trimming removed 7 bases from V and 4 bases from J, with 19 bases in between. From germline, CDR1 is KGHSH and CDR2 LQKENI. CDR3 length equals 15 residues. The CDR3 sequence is CASYRTGGRGTEAFF. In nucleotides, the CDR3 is TGTGCCAGCTACCGGACGGGGGGGCGAGGCACTGAAGCTTTCTTT. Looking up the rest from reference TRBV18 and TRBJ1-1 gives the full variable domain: NAGVMQNPRHLVRRRGQEARLRCSPMKGHSHVYWYRQLPEEGLKFMVYLQKENIIDESGMPKERFSAEFPKEGPSILRIQQVVRGDSAAYFCASYRTGGRGTEAFFGQGTRLTVV.

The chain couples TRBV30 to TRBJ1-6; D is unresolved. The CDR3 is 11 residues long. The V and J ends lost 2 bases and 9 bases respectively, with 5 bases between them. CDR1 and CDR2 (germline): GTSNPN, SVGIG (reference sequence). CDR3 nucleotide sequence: TGTGCCTGGAGTAAGTTTTCACCCCTCCACTTT. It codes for CAWSKFSPLHF. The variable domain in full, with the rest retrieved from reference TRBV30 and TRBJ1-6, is SQTIHQWPATLVQPVGSPLSLECTVEGTSNPNLYWYRQAAGRGLQLLFYSVGIGQISSEVPQNLSASRPQDRQFILSSKKLLLSDSGFYLCAWSKFSPLHFGNGTRLTVT.

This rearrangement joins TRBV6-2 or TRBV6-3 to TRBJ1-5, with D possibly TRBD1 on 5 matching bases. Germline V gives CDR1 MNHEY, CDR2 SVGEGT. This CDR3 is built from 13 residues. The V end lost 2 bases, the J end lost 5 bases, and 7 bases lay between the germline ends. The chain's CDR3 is CASSYEGYQPQHF. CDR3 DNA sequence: TGTGCCAGCAGTTACGAGGGGTATCAGCCCCAGCATTTT.

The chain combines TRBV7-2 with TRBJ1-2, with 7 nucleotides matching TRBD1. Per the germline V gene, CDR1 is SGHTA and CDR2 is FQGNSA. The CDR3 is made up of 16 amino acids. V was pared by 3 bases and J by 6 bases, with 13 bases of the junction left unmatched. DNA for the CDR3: TGTGCCAGCAGCTTCAATCCCCGACAGGGCATCAATGGCTACACCTTC. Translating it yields CASSFNPRQGINGYTF.

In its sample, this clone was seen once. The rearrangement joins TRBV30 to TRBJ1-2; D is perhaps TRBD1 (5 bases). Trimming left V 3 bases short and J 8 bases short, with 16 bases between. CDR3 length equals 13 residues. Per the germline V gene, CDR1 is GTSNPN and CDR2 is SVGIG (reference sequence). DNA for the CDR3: TGTGCCTGGAGCCCGGGGGGAAGCCGGGGCTACACCTTC. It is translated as CAWSPGGSRGYTF.

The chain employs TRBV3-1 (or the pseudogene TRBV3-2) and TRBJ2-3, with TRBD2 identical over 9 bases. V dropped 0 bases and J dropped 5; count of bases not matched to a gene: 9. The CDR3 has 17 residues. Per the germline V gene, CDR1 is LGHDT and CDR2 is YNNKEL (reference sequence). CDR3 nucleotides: TGTGCCAGCAGCCAAGATTACTGGCGGGGGGGCGAAGATACGCAGTATTTT. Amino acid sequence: CASSQDYWRGGEDTQYF.

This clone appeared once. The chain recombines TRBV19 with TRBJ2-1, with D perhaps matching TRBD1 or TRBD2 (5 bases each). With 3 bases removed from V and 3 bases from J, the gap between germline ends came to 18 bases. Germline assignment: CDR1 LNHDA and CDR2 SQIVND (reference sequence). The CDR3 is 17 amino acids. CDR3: CASSMSLGEVGYNEQFF. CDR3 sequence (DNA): TGTGCCAGTAGTATGTCACTAGGGGAAGTGGGCTACAATGAGCAGTTCTTC.

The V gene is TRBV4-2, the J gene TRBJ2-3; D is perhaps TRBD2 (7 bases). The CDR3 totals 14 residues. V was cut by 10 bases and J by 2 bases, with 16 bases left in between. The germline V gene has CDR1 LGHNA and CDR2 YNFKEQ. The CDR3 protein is CATEPGGHTDTQYF. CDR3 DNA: TGTGCCACGGAACCGGGGGGCCACACAGATACGCAGTATTTT.

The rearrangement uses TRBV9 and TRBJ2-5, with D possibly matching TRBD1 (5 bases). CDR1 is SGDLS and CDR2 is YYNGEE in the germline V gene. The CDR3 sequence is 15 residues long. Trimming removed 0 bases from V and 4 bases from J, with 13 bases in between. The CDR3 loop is CASSVDAGNTETQYF. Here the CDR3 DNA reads TGTGCCAGCAGCGTAGATGCAGGGAATACAGAGACCCAGTACTTC.

The DNA of the CDR3 is TGTGCCTGGAGCTTCGGACTAGCGGGAGGAAATACGCAGTATTTT. The encoded protein is CAWSFGLAGGNTQYF. V usage is TRBV30 and J usage is TRBJ2-3; 14 bases line up with TRBD2. The CDR3 has 15 residues. V lost 3 bases to trimming and J lost 7 bases; unmatched junction nucleotides: 6. Per the germline V gene, CDR1 is GTSNPN and CDR2 is SVGIG (reference sequence). Based on the CDR3 plus reference TRBV30 and TRBJ2-3, the full variable domain is SQTIHQWPATLVQPVGSPLSLECTVEGTSNPNLYWYRQAAGRGLQLLFYSVGIGQISSEVPQNLSASRPQDRQFILSSKKLLLSDSGFYLCAWSFGLAGGNTQYFGPGTRLTVL.

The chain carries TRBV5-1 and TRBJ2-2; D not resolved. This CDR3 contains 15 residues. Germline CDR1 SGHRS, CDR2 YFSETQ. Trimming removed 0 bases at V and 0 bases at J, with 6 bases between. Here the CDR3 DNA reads TGCGCCAGCAGCTTGGCCACCTCGAACACCGGGGAGCTGTTTTTT. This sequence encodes CASSLATSNTGELFF. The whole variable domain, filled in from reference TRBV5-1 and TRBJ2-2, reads KAGVTQTPRYLIKTRGQQVTLSCSPISGHRSVSWYQQTPGQGLQFLFEYFSETQRNKGNFPGRFSGRQFSNSRSEMNVSTLELGDSALYLCASSLATSNTGELFFGEGSRLTVL.

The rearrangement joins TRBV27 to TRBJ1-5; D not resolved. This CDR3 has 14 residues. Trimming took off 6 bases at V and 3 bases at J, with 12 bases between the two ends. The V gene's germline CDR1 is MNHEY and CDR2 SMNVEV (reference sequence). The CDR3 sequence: CASRGNNNNQPQHF. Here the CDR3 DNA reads TGTGCCAGCAGGGGAAACAATAACAATCAGCCCCAGCATTTT.

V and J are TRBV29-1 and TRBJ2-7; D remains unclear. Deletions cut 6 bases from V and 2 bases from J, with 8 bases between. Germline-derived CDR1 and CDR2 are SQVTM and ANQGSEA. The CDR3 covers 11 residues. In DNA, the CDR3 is TGCAGCGTAGATGTTGCCTACGAGCAGTACTTC. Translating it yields CSVDVAYEQYF.

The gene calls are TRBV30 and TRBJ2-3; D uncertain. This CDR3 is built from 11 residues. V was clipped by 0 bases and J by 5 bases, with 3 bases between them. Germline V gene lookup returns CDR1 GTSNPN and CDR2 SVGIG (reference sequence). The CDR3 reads CAWSVRDTQYF. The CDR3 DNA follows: TGTGCCTGGAGTGTACGAGATACGCAGTATTTT.

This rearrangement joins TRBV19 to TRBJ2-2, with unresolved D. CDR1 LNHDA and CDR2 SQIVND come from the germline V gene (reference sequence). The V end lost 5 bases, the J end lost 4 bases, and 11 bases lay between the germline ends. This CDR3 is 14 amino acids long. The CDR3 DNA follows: TGTGCCAGTAGTCCACGGGCCACCACCGGGGAGCTGTTTTTT. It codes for CASSPRATTGELFF. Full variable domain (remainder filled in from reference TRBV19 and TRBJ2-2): DGGITQSPKYLFRKEGQNVTLSCEQNLNHDAMYWYRQDPGQGLRLIYYSQIVNDFQKGDIAEGYSVSREKKESFPLTVTSAQKNPTAFYLCASSPRATTGELFFGEGSRLTVL.

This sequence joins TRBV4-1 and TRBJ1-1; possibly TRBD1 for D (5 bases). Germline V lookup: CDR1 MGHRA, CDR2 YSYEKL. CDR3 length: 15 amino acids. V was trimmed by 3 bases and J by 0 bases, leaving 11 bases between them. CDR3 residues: CASSQGVLMNTEAFF. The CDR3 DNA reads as TGCGCCAGCAGCCAGGGGGTGCTTATGAACACTGAAGCTTTCTTT.

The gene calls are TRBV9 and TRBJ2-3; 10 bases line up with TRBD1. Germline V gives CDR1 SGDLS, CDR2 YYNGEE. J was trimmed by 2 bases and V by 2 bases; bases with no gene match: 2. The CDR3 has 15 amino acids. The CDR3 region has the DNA TGTGCCAGCAGCGTCGGACAGGGGGTCACAGATACGCAGTATTTT. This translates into CASSVGQGVTDTQYF.

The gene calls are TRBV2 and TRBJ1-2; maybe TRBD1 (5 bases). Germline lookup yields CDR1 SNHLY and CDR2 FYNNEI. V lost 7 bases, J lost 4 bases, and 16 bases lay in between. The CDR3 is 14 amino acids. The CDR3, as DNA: TGTGCCAGCACCTTAAGTGGGACGGCCTATGGCTACACCTTC. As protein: CASTLSGTAYGYTF.

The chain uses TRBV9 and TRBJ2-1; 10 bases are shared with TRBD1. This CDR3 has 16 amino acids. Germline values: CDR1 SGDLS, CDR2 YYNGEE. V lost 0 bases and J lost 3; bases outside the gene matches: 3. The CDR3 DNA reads TGTGCCAGCAGCGTAGAGGGACAGGGGTTCTACAATGAGCAGTTCTTC. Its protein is CASSVEGQGFYNEQFF. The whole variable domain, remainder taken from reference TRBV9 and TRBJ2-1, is DSGVTQTPKHLITATGQRVTLRCSPRSGDLSVYWYQQSLDQGLQFLIQYYNGEERAKGNILERFSAQQFPDLHSELNLSSLELGDSALYFCASSVEGQGFYNEQFFGPGTRLTVL.

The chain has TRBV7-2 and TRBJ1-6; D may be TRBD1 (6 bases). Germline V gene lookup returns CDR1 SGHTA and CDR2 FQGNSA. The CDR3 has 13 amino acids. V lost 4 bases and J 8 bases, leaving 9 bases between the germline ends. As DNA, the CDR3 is TGTGCCAGCAGCTCCAGGACAGATTCACCCCTCCACTTT. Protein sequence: CASSSRTDSPLHF.

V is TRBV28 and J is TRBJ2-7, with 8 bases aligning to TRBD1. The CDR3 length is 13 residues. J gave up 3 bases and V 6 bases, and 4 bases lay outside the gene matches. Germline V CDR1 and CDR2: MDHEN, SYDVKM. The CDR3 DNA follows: TGTGCCAGCAGCGACAGGGGAGGCTACGAGCAGTACTTC. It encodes CASSDRGGYEQYF.

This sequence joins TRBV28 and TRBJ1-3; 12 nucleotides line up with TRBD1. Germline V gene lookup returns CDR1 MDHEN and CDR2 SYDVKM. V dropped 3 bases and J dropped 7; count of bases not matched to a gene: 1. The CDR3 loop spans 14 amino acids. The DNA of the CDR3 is TGTGCCAGCAGTTTGGGGACAGGGGGCAACACCATATATTTT. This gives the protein CASSLGTGGNTIYF.

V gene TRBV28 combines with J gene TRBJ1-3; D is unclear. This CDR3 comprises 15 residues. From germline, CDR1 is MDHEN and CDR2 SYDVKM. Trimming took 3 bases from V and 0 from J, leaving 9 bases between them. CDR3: CASSFSRSSGNTIYF. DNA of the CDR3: TGTGCCAGCAGTTTTAGTCGAAGCTCTGGAAACACCATATATTTT. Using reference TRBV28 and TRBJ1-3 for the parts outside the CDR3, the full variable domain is DVKVTQSSRYLVKRTGEKVFLECVQDMDHENMFWYRQDPGLGLRLIYFSYDVKMKEKGDIPEGYSVSREKKERFSLILESASTNQTSMYLCASSFSRSSGNTIYFGEGSWLTVV.

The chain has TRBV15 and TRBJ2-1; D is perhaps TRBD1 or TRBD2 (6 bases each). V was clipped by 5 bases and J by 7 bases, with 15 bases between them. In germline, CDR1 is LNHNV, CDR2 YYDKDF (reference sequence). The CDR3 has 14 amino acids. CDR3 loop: CATSGGRSGNEQFF. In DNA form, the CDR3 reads TGTGCCACCAGCGGGGGGCGGTCGGGGAATGAGCAGTTCTTC. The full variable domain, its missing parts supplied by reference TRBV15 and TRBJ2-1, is DAMVIQNPRYQVTQFGKPVTLSCSQTLNHNVMYWYQQKSSQAPKLLFHYYDKDFNNEADTPDNFQSRRPNTSFCFLDIRSPGLGDTAMYLCATSGGRSGNEQFFGPGTRLTVL.

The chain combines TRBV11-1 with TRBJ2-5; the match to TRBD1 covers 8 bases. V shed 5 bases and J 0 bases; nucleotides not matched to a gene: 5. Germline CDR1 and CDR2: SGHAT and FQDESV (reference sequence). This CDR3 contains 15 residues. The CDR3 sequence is CASSPADRDQETQYF. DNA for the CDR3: TGTGCCAGCAGCCCGGCGGACAGGGACCAAGAGACCCAGTACTTC.

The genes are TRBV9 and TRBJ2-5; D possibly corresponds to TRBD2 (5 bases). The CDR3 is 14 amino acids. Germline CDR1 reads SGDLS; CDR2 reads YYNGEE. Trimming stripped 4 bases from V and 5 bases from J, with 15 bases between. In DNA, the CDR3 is TGTGCCAGCAGCTTTGGAGGCTCCGAGGAGACCCAGTACTTC. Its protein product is CASSFGGSEETQYF.

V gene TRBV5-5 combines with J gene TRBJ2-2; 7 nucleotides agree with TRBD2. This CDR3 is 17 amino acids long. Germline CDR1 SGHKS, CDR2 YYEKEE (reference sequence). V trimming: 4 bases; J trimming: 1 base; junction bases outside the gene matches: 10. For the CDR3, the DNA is TGTGCCAGCAGCCCTACCCGTGCGGGAGTGAACACCGGGGAGCTGTTTTTT. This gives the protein CASSPTRAGVNTGELFF. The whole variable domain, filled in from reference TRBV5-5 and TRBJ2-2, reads DAGVTQSPTHLIKTRGQQVTLRCSPISGHKSVSWYQQVLGQGPQFIFQYYEKEERGRGNFPDRFSARQFPNYSSELNVNALLLGDSALYLCASSPTRAGVNTGELFFGEGSRLTVL.

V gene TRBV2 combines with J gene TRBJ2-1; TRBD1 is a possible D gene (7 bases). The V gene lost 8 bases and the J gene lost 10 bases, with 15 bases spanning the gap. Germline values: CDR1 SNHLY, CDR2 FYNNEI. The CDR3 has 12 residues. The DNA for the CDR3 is TGTGCCAGCGGCCGCGGAGGGGGCGAGCAGTTCTTC. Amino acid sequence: CASGRGGGEQFF.

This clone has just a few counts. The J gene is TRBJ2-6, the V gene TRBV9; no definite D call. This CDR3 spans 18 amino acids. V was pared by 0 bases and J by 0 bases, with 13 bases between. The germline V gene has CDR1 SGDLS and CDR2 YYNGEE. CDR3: CASSVEQSPHSGANVLTF. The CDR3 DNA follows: TGTGCCAGCAGCGTAGAACAGTCTCCCCACTCTGGGGCCAACGTCCTGACTTTC.